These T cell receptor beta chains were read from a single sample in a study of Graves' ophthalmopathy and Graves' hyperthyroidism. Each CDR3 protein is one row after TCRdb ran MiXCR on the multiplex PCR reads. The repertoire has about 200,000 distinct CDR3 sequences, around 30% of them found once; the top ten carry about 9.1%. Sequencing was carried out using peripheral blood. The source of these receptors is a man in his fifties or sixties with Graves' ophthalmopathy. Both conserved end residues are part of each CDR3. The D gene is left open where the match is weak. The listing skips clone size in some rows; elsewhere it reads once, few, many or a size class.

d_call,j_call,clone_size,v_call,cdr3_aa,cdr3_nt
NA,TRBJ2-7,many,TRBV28,CASSSATRSAYEQYF,TGTGCCAGCAGTTCCGCGACACGCTCGGCCTACGAGCAGTACTTC
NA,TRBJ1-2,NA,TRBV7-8,CASSLAPGYYGYTF,TGTGCCAGCAGCTTAGCGCCAGGGTACTATGGCTACACCTTC
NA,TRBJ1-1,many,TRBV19,CASSIAFVTEAFF,TGTGCCAGTAGTATAGCGTTTGTGACTGAAGCTTTCTTT
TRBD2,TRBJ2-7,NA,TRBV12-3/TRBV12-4,CASSEGLAGINEQYF,TGTGCCAGCAGCGAAGGACTAGCGGGTATAAACGAGCAGTACTTC
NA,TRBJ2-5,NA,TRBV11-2,CASSRLYQETQYF,TGTGCCAGCAGCCGGCTGTACCAAGAGACCCAGTACTTC
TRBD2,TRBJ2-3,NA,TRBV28,CASSGPLAGYLTDTQYF,TGTGCCAGCAGTGGACCACTAGCGGGATATCTTACAGATACGCAGTATTTT
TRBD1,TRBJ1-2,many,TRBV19,CASRRGGQGSNYGYTF,TGTGCCAGTAGGAGAGGGGGACAGGGGAGTAACTATGGCTACACCTTC
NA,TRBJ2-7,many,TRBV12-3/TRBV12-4,CASSLEGRLYEQYF,TGTGCCAGCAGTTTAGAAGGACGACTCTACGAGCAGTACTTC
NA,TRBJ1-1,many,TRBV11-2,CASSLRWGLRDTEAFF,TGTGCCAGCAGCTTAAGGTGGGGTCTACGGGACACTGAAGCTTTCTTT
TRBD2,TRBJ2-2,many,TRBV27,CASSLSPSGRVGELFF,TGTGCCAGCAGTTTATCTCCCAGCGGGAGGGTTGGGGAGCTGTTTTTT
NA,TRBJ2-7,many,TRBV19,CASSIQSGLYEQYF,TGTGCCAGTAGTATTCAAAGCGGGTTGTACGAGCAGTACTTC
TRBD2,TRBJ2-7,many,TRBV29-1,CSVELAGFEQYF,TGCAGCGTCGAGCTAGCGGGTTTCGAGCAGTACTTC
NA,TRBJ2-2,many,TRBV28,CASSLSPEGPELFF,TGTGCCAGCAGTTTATCTCCAGAAGGGCCTGAGCTGTTTTTT
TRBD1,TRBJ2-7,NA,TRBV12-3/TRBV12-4,CASRGQGESYEQYF,TGTGCCAGCAGGGGACAGGGAGAGTCCTACGAGCAGTACTTC
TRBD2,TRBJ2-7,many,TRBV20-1,CSANPGGSGQYF,TGCAGTGCTAACCCCGGGGGGTCAGGGCAGTACTTC
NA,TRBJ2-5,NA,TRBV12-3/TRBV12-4,CASSLRHLQETQYF,TGTGCCAGCAGTTTACGGCACCTCCAAGAGACCCAGTACTTC
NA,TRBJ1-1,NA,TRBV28,CASSFRAGRMAFF,TGTGCCAGCAGTTTTAGGGCAGGGCGTATGGCTTTCTTT
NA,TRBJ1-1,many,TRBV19,CATRASGVFMNTEAFF,TGTGCCACCCGTGCCTCAGGGGTTTTCATGAACACTGAAGCTTTCTTT
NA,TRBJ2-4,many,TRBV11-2,CASSLTRGKNIQYF,TGTGCCAGCAGCTTAACCAGGGGCAAAAACATTCAGTACTTC
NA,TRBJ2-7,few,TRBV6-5,CASSYSMRIGGEQYF,TGTGCCAGCAGTTACTCGATGCGCATTGGAGGCGAGCAGTACTTC
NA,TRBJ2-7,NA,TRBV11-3,CASSLIGRTYEQYF,TGTGCCAGCAGCTTAATCGGCAGGACCTACGAGCAGTACTTC
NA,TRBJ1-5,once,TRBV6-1,CASSKDGDNQPQHF,TGTGCCAGCAGTAAAGACGGAGACAATCAGCCCCAGCATTTT
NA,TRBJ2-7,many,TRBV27,CASRLLRGGSYEQYF,TGTGCCAGCAGACTACTCAGGGGGGGTTCCTACGAGCAGTACTTC
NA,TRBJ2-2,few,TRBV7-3,CASSQDRNTGELFF,TGTGCCAGCAGCCAGGATAGGAACACCGGGGAGCTGTTTTTT
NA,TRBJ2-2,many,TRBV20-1,CSARVQSHTGELFF,TGCAGTGCTAGGGTCCAGTCTCACACCGGGGAGCTGTTTTTT
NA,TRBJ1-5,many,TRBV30,CAWSSSGDQPQHF,TGTGCCTGGAGTTCATCAGGAGATCAGCCCCAGCATTTT
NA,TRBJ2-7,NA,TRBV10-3,CAISESVTPGPLYEQYF,TGTGCCATCAGTGAGTCGGTGACACCCGGTCCCCTCTACGAGCAGTACTTC
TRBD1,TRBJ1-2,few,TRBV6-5,CASNPGTEVYGYTF,TGTGCCAGCAACCCAGGGACAGAAGTTTATGGCTACACCTTC
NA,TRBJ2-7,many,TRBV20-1,CSASLEGRIYEQYF,TGCAGTGCTAGTCTCGAGGGGAGGATCTACGAGCAGTACTTC
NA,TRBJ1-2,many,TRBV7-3,CASSPQGRGYGYTF,TGTGCCAGCAGCCCCCAAGGCAGGGGCTATGGCTACACCTTC
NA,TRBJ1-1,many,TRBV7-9,CASSPVMQNTEAFF,TGTGCCAGCAGCCCCGTGATGCAGAACACTGAAGCTTTCTTT
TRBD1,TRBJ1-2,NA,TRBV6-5,CASSYSRQGSGGYTF,TGTGCCAGCAGTTACTCACGACAGGGGTCCGGTGGCTACACCTTC
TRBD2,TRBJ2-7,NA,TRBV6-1,CASNGGLARTYEQYF,TGTGCCAGCAATGGAGGACTAGCGAGAACCTACGAGCAGTACTTC
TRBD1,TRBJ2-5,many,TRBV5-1,CASSFGDSQETQYF,TGCGCCAGCAGCTTTGGGGACAGCCAAGAGACCCAGTACTTC
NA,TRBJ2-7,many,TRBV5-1,CASSYDVEMNPVPTYEQYF,TGCGCCAGCAGCTACGACGTTGAAATGAATCCAGTCCCAACCTACGAGCAGTACTTC
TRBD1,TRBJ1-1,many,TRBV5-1,CASSPTQGGGQGAPGTEAFF,TGCGCCAGCAGCCCCACCCAGGGGGGGGGACAGGGGGCTCCGGGCACTGAAGCTTTCTTT
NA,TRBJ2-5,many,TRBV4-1,CASSQGFLRDQETQYF,TGCGCCAGCAGCCAAGGGTTTTTGCGGGACCAAGAGACCCAGTACTTC
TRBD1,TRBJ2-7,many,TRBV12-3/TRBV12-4,CASSSVRDRQYF,TGTGCCAGCAGTTCCGTAAGGGACAGGCAGTACTTC
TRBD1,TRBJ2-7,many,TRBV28,CASRRDRGAYEQYF,TGTGCCAGCAGAAGGGACAGGGGGGCATACGAGCAGTACTTC
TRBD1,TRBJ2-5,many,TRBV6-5,CASSYSTGQGTQYF,TGTGCCAGCAGTTACTCGACAGGACAGGGGACCCAGTACTTC
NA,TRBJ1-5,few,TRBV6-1,CASSEVPQGSGNQPQHF,TGTGCCAGCAGTGAAGTCCCCCAGGGTAGCGGCAATCAGCCCCAGCATTTT
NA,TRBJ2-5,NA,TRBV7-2,CASSFQSGVETQYF,TGTGCCAGCAGCTTCCAATCTGGGGTGGAGACCCAGTACTTC
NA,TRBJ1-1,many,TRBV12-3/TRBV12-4,CASRGRTGAAFF,TGTGCCAGCAGAGGTCGGACCGGCGCAGCTTTCTTT
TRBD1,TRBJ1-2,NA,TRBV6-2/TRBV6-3,CASTLNPHGDRVIYGYTF,TGTGCCAGCACCTTAAACCCCCATGGGGACAGGGTTATCTATGGCTACACCTTC
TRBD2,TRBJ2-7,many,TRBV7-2,CASSPSGRAGEQYF,TGTGCCAGCAGCCCTAGCGGGAGGGCCGGCGAGCAGTACTTC
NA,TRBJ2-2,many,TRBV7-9,CASSFQGKTGELFF,TGTGCCAGCAGCTTCCAGGGAAAGACCGGGGAGCTGTTTTTT
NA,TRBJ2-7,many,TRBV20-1,CSAIPGWGSSYEQYF,TGCAGTGCTATCCCAGGTTGGGGGAGCTCCTACGAGCAGTACTTC
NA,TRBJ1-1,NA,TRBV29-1,CSVERPGMNTEAFF,TGCAGCGTTGAAAGGCCAGGCATGAACACTGAAGCTTTCTTT
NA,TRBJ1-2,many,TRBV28,CASRPLGEGYTF,TGTGCCAGCCGTCCCTTAGGGGAGGGCTACACCTTC
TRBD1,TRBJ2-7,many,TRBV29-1,CSVDGQGETYEQYF,TGCAGCGTTGACGGCCAGGGGGAGACCTACGAGCAGTACTTC
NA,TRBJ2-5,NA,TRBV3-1,CASSQDPGIQETQYF,TGTGCCAGCAGCCAAGATCCGGGGATCCAAGAGACCCAGTACTTC